There are a few counts of the clone carrying this T cell receptor (beta chain). The data belong to a study of CD8+ T cells in alopecia areata. CDR3 length: 17 residues. Between the trimmed V and J ends, which lost 1 base and 8 bases, there was a span of 18 bases. The V gene's germline CDR1 is SGHTA and CDR2 FQGNSA. Sequencing used cDNA as its template, made by extracting RNA and reverse transcribing it. Here immunoSEQ multiplex PCR was the method, and the copy in TCRdb shows in-frame clones only, minus some. Here the sample spans 150,000 to 200,000 clones, 50% to 60% being singletons. The sequencing used CD4+ T cells sorted from blood, collected at week 0. The V and J genes are TRBV7-2 and TRBJ1-6; D is undetermined. This TCR was sampled from a human donor with alopecia areata. The CDR3 sequence is CASSLVLVTLGYSPLHF. The CDR3 DNA sequence: TGTGCCAGCAGCTTAGTTTTAGTGACTCTAGGATATTCACCCCTCCACTTT.